This TCR beta chain was documented in a study of OX40 agonist ivuxolimab in advanced cancers. The study, taken as a whole, reports: At 0.1 to 3.0 mg/kg, clonal expansion of CD4+ and CD8+ blood T cells had occurred by week 6. Low clonal expansion, among the lowest seen, marked partial responders at 0.1-3.0 mg/kg.

TCRdb keeps only in-frame clones here, not all; method: immunoSEQ multiplex PCR. The sample lists roughly 11,000 clones; approximately 81% were seen once. Excluded were patients having autoimmune disease history or systemic immunosuppression. Cycle 7 day 1, cycle 4 day 1, and baseline were the timepoints at which blood was sampled. This CDR3 is 16 amino acids long. Germline CDR1 is SGHTS and CDR2 is YDEGEE. Unmatched junction bases numbered 8, after V lost 4 bases and J lost 7 bases. A remark on this clone: Its antigen is unknown.

This specimen consisted of CD4+ or CD8+ T cells sorted from blood, obtained in a trial of the OX40 agonist ivuxolimab. The gene calls are TRBV5-8 and TRBJ2-1, with 13 bases lining up with TRBD2. The source is an adult with an advanced solid tumor such as melanoma, head and neck, liver or kidney cancer. CDR3 bases: TGTGCCAGCAGCAGGAGGGGACTAGCGGGGTTGAATGAGCAGTTCTTC. Residues: CASSRRGLAGLNEQFF.